This T cell receptor (beta chain) was identified in a study of T cells in Graves' hyperthyroidism and ophthalmopathy. Study-wide results and limits: It was a median around seven months before onset that the model predicted ophthalmopathy.

On this clonotype itself: Its antigen remains unknown.

This CDR3 has 13 residues. Trimming removed 4 bases from V and 2 bases from J, with 6 bases in between. RNA transcripts were the template for amplifying TCR beta CDR3 regions. TCR CDR3 underwent first-round RT-PCR with the HTBI primer set. TCRdb re-derived calls from the multiplex PCR reads in MiXCR, one entry per CDR3 protein. The sample shows 300,000 to 450,000 distinct CDR3 sequences, around 15% of them seen only once. V and J are TRBV12-3 or TRBV12-4 and TRBJ1-5, with no clear D. Sequences were obtained from blood. This TCR came from a woman in her twenties or thirties with Graves' ophthalmopathy. The CDR3 DNA is TGTGCCAGCAGTTCCCATGGCAATCAGCCCCAGCATTTT. Protein: CASSSHGNQPQHF.